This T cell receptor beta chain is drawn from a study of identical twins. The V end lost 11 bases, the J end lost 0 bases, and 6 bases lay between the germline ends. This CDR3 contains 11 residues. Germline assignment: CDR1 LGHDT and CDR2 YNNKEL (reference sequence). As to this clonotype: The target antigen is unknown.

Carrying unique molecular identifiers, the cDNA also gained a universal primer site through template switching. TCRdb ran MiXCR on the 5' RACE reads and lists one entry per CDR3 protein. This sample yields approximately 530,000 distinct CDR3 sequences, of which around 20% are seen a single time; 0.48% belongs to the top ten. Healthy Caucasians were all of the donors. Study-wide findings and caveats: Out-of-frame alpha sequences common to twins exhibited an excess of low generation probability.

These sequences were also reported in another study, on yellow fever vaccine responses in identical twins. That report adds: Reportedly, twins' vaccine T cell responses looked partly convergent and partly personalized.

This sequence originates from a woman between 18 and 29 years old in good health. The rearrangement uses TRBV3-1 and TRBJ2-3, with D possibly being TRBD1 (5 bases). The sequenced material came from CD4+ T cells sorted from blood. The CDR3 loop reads CAAGSTDTQYF. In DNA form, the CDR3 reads TGTGCCGCAGGGAGCACAGATACGCAGTATTTT.